Included here is one T cell receptor (beta chain) sequence, with context. This entry belongs to a study of T cell changes during pregnancy in multiple sclerosis. Sequenced by immunoSEQ multiplex PCR; TCRdb stores in-frame clones only, minus some. The data show some 69,000 clones, 90% seen once. CDR1 is MDHEN, CDR2 SYDVKM, per germline. V lost 2 bases and J lost 11, with 9 bases in between. This CDR3 contains 11 residues. Sequenced here: peripheral blood, sampled in the second trimester of pregnancy. The chain is built from TRBV28 and TRBJ1-1; D is unresolved. The TCR was taken from a female donor in good health, enrolled as a control in a pregnancy study. The CDR3, as DNA: TGTGCCAGCAGTTTAACGGGGATGGCTTTCTTT. Protein: CASSLTGMAFF. Filled out from reference TRBV28 and TRBJ1-1, the complete variable domain reads DVKVTQSSRYLVKRTGEKVFLECVQDMDHENMFWYRQDPGLGLRLIYFSYDVKMKEKGDIPEGYSVSREKKERFSLILESASTNQTSMYLCASSLTGMAFFGQGTRLTVV.